Below, 18 T cell receptor beta chains from the same sample are listed, as sequenced in a study of blood T cells in healthy people across ages (dated by TCRdb to about 2015). Receptor libraries were prepared by 5' RACE. Sequenced on an Illumina HiSeq 2500. A second PCR of roughly 7 to 11 cycles was performed with a sample-barcoded 5' primer and a J-beta primer mix. TCRdb reran the public reads through fastp at Q25 and MiXCR, keeping productive beta chains. For every CDR3 protein sequence, its rows merge into one entry that carries the most common genes and DNA. A total of roughly 800,000 distinct CDR3 sequences appear in this sample, nearly 60% of them only once. The ten largest account for approximately 23% of the sample. The sequenced material came from blood. Receptor source: a man younger than 40 in good health.

J is TRBJ1-5 and V is TRBV6-1; D gene ambiguous. V was pared by 10 bases and J by 3 bases, with 13 bases between. The CDR3 extends over 13 amino acids. CDR1 is MNHNS, CDR2 SASEGT, per germline. The CDR3 region has the DNA TGTGCCACCACGTACGAGAACAATCAGCCCCAGCATTTT. Translated: CATTYENNQPQHF.

In nucleotides, the CDR3 is TGTGCCAGCAGCGCCCGGACTAGCGGGAGCAAGTATTTT. Translation: CASSARTSGSKYF. The chain employs TRBV7-2 and TRBJ2-3; 13 positions agree with TRBD2. Looked up from germline, CDR1 is SGHTA and CDR2 is FQGNSA. The V and J ends lost 5 bases and 13 bases, in that order; junction bases with no gene match: 6. The CDR3 has 13 amino acids.

The J gene is TRBJ2-5, the V gene TRBV5-1, with unresolved D. The DNA end favors TRBJ2-7, so the J call may be wrong. This CDR3 comprises 11 residues. Germline assignment: CDR1 SGHRS and CDR2 YFSETQ. CDR3 residues: CASSSQNEQYF. CDR3 coding DNA: TGCGCCAGCAGCTCGCAGAACGAGCAGTACTTC.

In its sample, this clonotype was seen a few times. The chain uses TRBV11-2 and TRBJ2-7; a weak D match, TRBD1 (6 bases). CDR1 is SGHAT, CDR2 FQNNGV, per germline. V was trimmed by 3 bases and J by 3 bases, leaving 9 bases between them. The CDR3 extends over 13 amino acids. CDR3 bases: TGTGCCAGCAGCTTTGGGGGCCACTACGAGCAGTACTTC. Translated, it gives CASSFGGHYEQYF.

This rearrangement joins TRBV5-5 to TRBJ2-7, with D possibly being TRBD1 (6 bases). V shed 4 bases and J shed 4 bases, with 18 bases lying between them. The CDR3 totals 15 residues. Germline V gene data show CDR1 as SGHKS and CDR2 as YYEKEE (reference sequence). For the CDR3, the DNA is TGTGCCAGCAGCCGCGAGAGCACAGGGTGGTACGAGCAGTACTTC. Amino acids: CASSRESTGWYEQYF.

CDR3 sequence reads: CASSRSGGWETQYF. The DNA for the CDR3 is TGTGCCAGCAGCCGAAGCGGGGGGTGGGAGACCCAGTACTTC. This chain links TRBV3-1 with TRBJ2-5, with TRBD2 matching 9 bases. This CDR3 has 14 amino acids. V was clipped by 4 bases and J by 5 bases; unmatched bases: 5. Germline CDR1 is LGHDT and CDR2 is YNNKEL (reference sequence).

The V call is TRBV7-8, the J call TRBJ2-1, with D tentatively TRBD1 (6 bases). This CDR3 contains 14 residues. CDR1 is SGHVS, CDR2 FQNEAQ, per germline. Trimming left V 5 bases short and J 8 bases short, with 16 bases between. The CDR3 loop is CASSPTTGYDEQFF. The CDR3 DNA sequence: TGTGCCAGCAGCCCGACCACAGGGTACGATGAGCAGTTCTTC.

The genes are TRBV29-1 and TRBJ2-4; maybe TRBD1 (5 bases). Germline V CDR1 and CDR2: SQVTM, ANQGSEA. Between the trimmed V and J ends, which lost 4 bases and 8 bases, there was a span of 21 bases. CDR3 size: 15 residues. In DNA form, the CDR3 reads TGCAGCGTTGTACCGACCCTGGGGCCTCGGGACATTCAGTACTTC. Its protein product is CSVVPTLGPRDIQYF.

J is TRBJ2-1 and V is TRBV20-1; possible D gene TRBD2, 6 bases. The CDR3 has 15 amino acids. V was trimmed by 3 bases and J by 0 bases, leaving 12 bases between them. Germline values: CDR1 DFQATT, CDR2 SNEGSKA (reference sequence). The CDR3 loop is CSASRDFSSYNEQFF. In DNA form, the CDR3 reads TGCAGTGCTAGCCGGGACTTTAGCTCCTACAATGAGCAGTTCTTC.

This clonotype was observed a few times. This chain joins TRBV7-3 and TRBJ1-5; weak D call: TRBD1 (5 bases). The CDR3 runs to 18 residues. CDR1 and CDR2 (germline): SGHTA, FQGTGA. Deletions cut 5 bases from V and 3 bases from J, with 23 bases between. The DNA for the CDR3 is TGTGCCAGCAGCCCACGGTGGGGGGAAGGGGCGGTCAATCAGCCCCAGCATTTT. Amino acid sequence: CASSPRWGEGAVNQPQHF.

This clonotype turned up a few times. The V gene is TRBV12-3 or TRBV12-4, the J gene TRBJ2-7; no reliable D call. The CDR3 contains 12 residues. V was trimmed by 6 bases and J by 5 bases, leaving 11 bases between them. CDR3 protein: CASRKVKNEQYF. The DNA for the CDR3 is TGTGCCAGCAGGAAGGTGAAAAACGAGCAGTACTTC.

J is TRBJ2-1 and V is TRBV29-1, with a possible D match to TRBD1 (5 bases). V lost 4 bases, J lost 7 bases, and 14 bases lay in between. Germline V gene data show CDR1 as SQVTM and CDR2 as ANQGSEA. The CDR3 sequence is 13 residues long. DNA for the CDR3: TGCAGCGTTGTCGGCAGGGCTGGGAATGAGCAGTTCTTC. Translation: CSVVGRAGNEQFF.

The chain employs TRBV7-8 and TRBJ1-5; 8 nucleotides match TRBD1. The CDR3 contains 14 residues. The V gene end was trimmed by 3 bases and the J gene end by 4 bases; junction bases not matched to a gene: 2. The germline V gene encodes CDR1 SGHVS and CDR2 FQNEAQ. For the CDR3, the DNA is TGTGCCAGCAGCTTTAGGGACAGGAATCAGCCCCAGCATTTT. Translation: CASSFRDRNQPQHF.

The genes are TRBV5-8 and TRBJ1-6; perhaps TRBD1 as D (5 bases). V lost 2 bases and J lost 0, with 12 bases in between. The CDR3 spans 17 residues. The germline gives CDR1 SGHTS, CDR2 YDEGEE. Here the CDR3 reads CASSLDVGGSYNSPLHF. In DNA form, the CDR3 reads TGTGCCAGCAGCTTAGACGTCGGGGGCTCCTATAATTCACCCCTCCACTTT.

The CDR3 region is CASRTGTGTVEQYF. In DNA, the CDR3 is TGTGCCAGCAGGACCGGGACAGGGACGGTCGAGCAGTACTTC. J is TRBJ2-7 and V is TRBV6-5, with TRBD1 matching over 9 bases. The germline CDR1 and CDR2 sequences are MNHEY and SVGAGI. V gave up 6 bases and J gave up 6 bases; unmatched junction bases: 9. The CDR3 covers 14 residues.

The rearrangement joins TRBV7-2 to TRBJ2-7; possibly TRBD1 or TRBD2 for D (6 bases each). The CDR3 is made up of 15 amino acids. Germline V gene data show CDR1 as SGHTA and CDR2 as FQGNSA. V dropped 2 bases and J dropped 1 base, with 12 bases sitting between them. The CDR3 spells CASSLRRGWSYEQYF. In nucleotides, the CDR3 is TGTGCCAGCAGCTTAAGGAGGGGGTGGTCCTACGAGCAGTACTTC.

A few counts support this clonotype. The V and J genes are TRBV29-1 and TRBJ1-2; D not resolved. Germline CDR1 reads SQVTM; CDR2 reads ANQGSEA. The CDR3 consists of 14 residues. V gave up 3 bases and J gave up 4 bases, with 15 bases separating them. The CDR3 DNA sequence: TGCAGCGTTGAGTTCGCAGGTATTCGCTATGGCTACACCTTC. It encodes CSVEFAGIRYGYTF. Full variable domain (rest looked up from reference TRBV29-1 and TRBJ1-2): SAVISQKPSRDICQRGTSLTIQCQVDSQVTMMFWYRQQPGQSLTLIATANQGSEATYESGFVIDKFPISRPNLTFSTLTVSNMSPEDSSIYLCSVEFAGIRYGYTFGSGTRLTVV.

The chain combines TRBV18 with TRBJ2-1; 7 positions match TRBD2. V lost 6 bases and J lost 8; bases outside the gene matches: 13. The CDR3 is 15 amino acids. Germline assignment: CDR1 KGHSH and CDR2 LQKENI. Written as DNA, the CDR3 is TGTGCCAGCTCCCTATTAGCGGGTTTAAGCCATGAGCAGTTCTTC. It specifies CASSLLAGLSHEQFF.